These 16 T cell receptor beta chains share one sample of origin, sequenced in a study of blood T cell repertoires in COVID-19. TCRdb's copy holds only in-frame clones and misses some; the assay was immunoSEQ multiplex PCR. This table has 650,000 to 800,000 clones, 90% appearing once. The specimen was peripheral blood. These receptors originate from a young woman with acute or convalescent COVID-19.

As DNA, the CDR3 is TGTGCCAGCAGCACTTGGGACAGACTCTACGAGCAGTACTTC. Residues: CASSTWDRLYEQYF. The chain joins TRBV7-9 to TRBJ2-7; 7 bases map to TRBD1. Germline V gene data show CDR1 as SEHNR and CDR2 as FQNEAQ (reference sequence). The CDR3 loop spans 14 amino acids. V was clipped by 5 bases and J by 3 bases; unmatched bases: 7.

This clone was seen a few times. This chain connects TRBV30 to TRBJ1-1; D gene unclear. The CDR3 loop spans 11 amino acids. The V gene lost 5 bases and the J gene lost 1 base, with 5 bases spanning the gap. The V gene's germline CDR1 is GTSNPN and CDR2 SVGIG (reference sequence). The CDR3 sequence is CAWRGNTEAFF. The CDR3 nucleotides are TGTGCCTGGCGGGGGAACACTGAAGCTTTCTTT.

This chain links TRBV4-1 with TRBJ2-2; weak D call: TRBD1 (6 bases). Trimming stripped 1 base from V and 5 bases from J, with 11 bases between. Per the germline V gene, CDR1 is MGHRA and CDR2 is YSYEKL. The CDR3 runs to 15 residues. As DNA, the CDR3 is TGCGCCAGCAGCCAAGCCCCTACAGGGACCGGGGAGCTGTTTTTT. It codes for CASSQAPTGTGELFF.

This sequence joins TRBV11-2 and TRBJ2-3; the match to TRBD1 covers 7 bases. CDR1 SGHAT and CDR2 FQNNGV come from the germline V gene. This CDR3 comprises 16 residues. J gave up 4 bases and V 5 bases, and 12 bases lay outside the gene matches. The CDR3 DNA reads TGTGCCAGCAGCCATTACAGGGGTAGCTCGGCAGATACGCAGTATTTT. Its translation is CASSHYRGSSADTQYF.

The V call is TRBV2, the J call TRBJ2-7, with 8 bases identical to TRBD1. J gave up 6 bases and V 4 bases, and 5 bases lay outside the gene matches. CDR1 and CDR2 from the germline V gene are SNHLY and FYNNEI. This CDR3 spans 13 amino acids. CDR3 in amino acids: CASSGIDRGEQYF. For the CDR3, the DNA is TGTGCCAGCAGTGGGATCGACAGGGGCGAGCAGTACTTC.

J is TRBJ1-1 and V is TRBV15, with TRBD1 matching 10 bases. The trim removed 4 bases at V and 5 bases at J, leaving 13 bases unmatched. In germline, CDR1 is LNHNV, CDR2 YYDKDF (reference sequence). The CDR3 is 17 residues long. Written as DNA, the CDR3 is TGTGCCACCAGCAAAACTTTCCGGGACAGGGGAGGGACTGAAGCTTTCTTT. This sequence encodes CATSKTFRDRGGTEAFF. Based on the CDR3 plus reference TRBV15 and TRBJ1-1, the full variable domain is DAMVIQNPRYQVTQFGKPVTLSCSQTLNHNVMYWYQQKSSQAPKLLFHYYDKDFNNEADTPDNFQSRRPNTSFCFLDIRSPGLGDTAMYLCATSKTFRDRGGTEAFFGQGTRLTVV.

With regard to this clone: The same CDR3 also results from other DNA sequences found in this sample. This chain links TRBV9 with TRBJ1-2, with 9 nucleotides matching TRBD1. CDR1 and CDR2 (germline): SGDLS, YYNGEE. V lost 2 bases to trimming and J lost 2 bases; unmatched junction nucleotides: 4. The CDR3 is made up of 15 amino acids. The CDR3 spells CASSVGQGTNYGYTF. Here the CDR3 DNA reads TGTGCCAGCAGCGTGGGACAGGGCACCAACTATGGCTACACCTTC.

V is TRBV21-1 and J is TRBJ2-5; the table's D call, TRBD2, was not checked against the DNA. TRBV21-1 represents a pseudogene. The CDR3 has 15 residues. The CDR3 nucleotides read TGTGCCAGCAGACCGGGTCTAGAGGATGTTGAGACCCAGTACTTC. This translates into CASRPGLEDVETQYF.

This clone was observed once. The chain carries TRBV9 and TRBJ2-3; D is ambiguous. Looked up from germline, CDR1 is SGDLS and CDR2 is YYNGEE. The CDR3 is 15 amino acids. V dropped 6 bases and J dropped 4 bases, with 18 bases sitting between them. CDR3: CASTALSRAPDTQYF. CDR3 nucleotide sequence: TGTGCCAGCACCGCCCTCTCCCGAGCCCCAGATACGCAGTATTTT.

The chain couples TRBV15 to TRBJ1-1; D is perhaps TRBD1 (5 bases). The CDR3 sequence is 15 residues long. V was cut by 5 bases and J by 2 bases, with 15 bases left in between. Germline CDR1 and CDR2: LNHNV and YYDKDF (reference sequence). In DNA form, the CDR3 reads TGTGCCACCAGCCCCGGGCGGGGCACCAACACTGAAGCTTTCTTT. Translating gives CATSPGRGTNTEAFF.

The chain uses TRBV3-1 (or the pseudogene TRBV3-2) and TRBJ1-2, with TRBD1 matching 9 bases. The length of the CDR3 is 15 residues. Germline-derived CDR1 and CDR2 are LGHDT and YNNKEL (reference sequence). V lost 4 bases and J lost 5; bases outside the gene matches: 8. CDR3 sequence (DNA): TGTGCCAGCAGCCCAAGTGAGACAGGGGGATATGGCTACACCTTC. Its translation is CASSPSETGGYGYTF.

The chain couples TRBV6-2 or TRBV6-3 to TRBJ2-1, with no clear D. The CDR3 extends over 14 amino acids. Trimming removed 0 bases at V and 4 bases at J, with 7 bases between. CDR1 MNHEY and CDR2 SVGEGT come from the germline V gene. The CDR3 region is CASSYSADYNEQFF. The CDR3 DNA reads TGTGCCAGCAGTTACTCGGCTGATTACAATGAGCAGTTCTTC.

The chain combines TRBV13 with TRBJ1-1; D is unclear. Germline-derived CDR1 and CDR2 are PRHDT and FYEKMQ (reference sequence). V lost 3 bases and J 4 bases, leaving 9 bases between the germline ends. The length of the CDR3 is 13 residues. The CDR3 reads CASSFTRGTEAFF. CDR3 DNA: TGTGCCAGCAGCTTTACCCGGGGCACTGAAGCTTTCTTT.

V and J are TRBV15 and TRBJ1-2; 8 bases match TRBD1. This CDR3 contains 16 residues. Germline V CDR1 and CDR2: LNHNV, YYDKDF (reference sequence). J lost 5 bases, V lost 4 bases, and 12 bases had no gene match. The CDR3 DNA sequence: TGTGCCACCAGCACCACCGACAGGGGTAGGGGGTATGGCTACACCTTC. This gives the protein CATSTTDRGRGYGYTF. Supplemented by reference TRBV15 and TRBJ1-2, the full variable domain reads DAMVIQNPRYQVTQFGKPVTLSCSQTLNHNVMYWYQQKSSQAPKLLFHYYDKDFNNEADTPDNFQSRRPNTSFCFLDIRSPGLGDTAMYLCATSTTDRGRGYGYTFGSGTRLTVV.

This rearrangement joins TRBV27 to TRBJ1-4; a weak D match, TRBD1 (5 bases). This CDR3 contains 14 residues. Trimming shortened V by 2 bases and J by 8 bases, and 12 bases separated the two germline ends. The V gene's germline CDR1 is MNHEY and CDR2 SMNVEV (reference sequence). The CDR3 nucleotides read TGTGCCAGCAGTTTAGGGGGGGAAAAGGAAAAACTGTTTTTT. Translation: CASSLGGEKEKLFF.

Concerning this clone itself: At one end the junction does not follow the germline gene, possibly because of a read error. The chain combines TRBV5-6 with TRBJ1-2; D gene uncertain. Germline loops: CDR1 SGHDT, CDR2 YYEEEE. The CDR3 is 12 residues long. CDR3 nucleotide sequence: TGTGCCAGCAGCTCCCTAATGATGTTATGGCGGTTC. Translating it yields CASSSLMMLWRF.